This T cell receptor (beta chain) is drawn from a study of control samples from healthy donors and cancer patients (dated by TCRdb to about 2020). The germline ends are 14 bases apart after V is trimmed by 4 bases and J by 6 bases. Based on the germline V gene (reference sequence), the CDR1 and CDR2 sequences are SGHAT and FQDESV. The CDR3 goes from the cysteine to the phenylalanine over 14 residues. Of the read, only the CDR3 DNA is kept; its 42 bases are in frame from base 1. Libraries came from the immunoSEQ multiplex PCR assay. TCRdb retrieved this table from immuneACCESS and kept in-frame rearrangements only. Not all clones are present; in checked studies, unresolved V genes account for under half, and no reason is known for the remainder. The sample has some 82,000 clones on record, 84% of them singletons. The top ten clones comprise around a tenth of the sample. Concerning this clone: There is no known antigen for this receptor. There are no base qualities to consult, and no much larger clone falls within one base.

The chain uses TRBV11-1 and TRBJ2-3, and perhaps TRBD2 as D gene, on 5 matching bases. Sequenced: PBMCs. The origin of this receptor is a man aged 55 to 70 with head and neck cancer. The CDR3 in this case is CASSSTRGSDTQYF. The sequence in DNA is TGTGCCAGCAGCTCAACTAGAGGGTCCGATACGCAGTATTTT.